The sequence of this T cell receptor (beta chain) was determined in a study of post-analysis software for immune sequencing data. Across the study: The disease courses covered relapsing-remitting, secondary progressive and progressive-relapsing multiple sclerosis. Study-wide results and limits: Multiple sclerosis was associated with a significant reduction in normalized Chao1 diversity relative to controls. Pronounced co-clustering by F measure was evident among identically batched samples. Comparison of patients with controls showed about 5 TRBV segments more frequent in patients, TRBV5-6, TRBV5-1 and TRBV20-1 among them.

Details on this clonotype: No antigen is known for it.

This CDR3 comprises 15 residues. Germline V gene data show CDR1 as DFQATT and CDR2 as SNEGSKA (reference sequence). Trimming removed 1 base from V and 2 bases from J, with 13 bases in between. TCR beta cDNA libraries included unique molecular identifiers. The T cell input of roughly 0.95 to 11 million gave roughly 460,000 cDNA molecules. TCRdb used MiXCR to reprocess the PCR reads, holding one entry per CDR3 protein. The sample shows 800,000 to 950,000 distinct CDR3 sequences, roughly 50% of them seen only once. The rearrangement joins TRBV20-1 to TRBJ2-3; weak D call: TRBD2 (6 bases). The TCR was taken from a girl aged 5-17 years with multiple sclerosis. Input material: blood. The CDR3 bases are TGCAGTGCTAGAGGACTAGTGGGTAACACAGATACGCAGTATTTT. Protein sequence: CSARGLVGNTDTQYF.